This T cell receptor beta chain originates from a study of cytomegalovirus exposure and HLA in healthy donors. The PCR ran on 60 Vbeta and 13 Jbeta primers. Assay: immunoSEQ multiplex PCR; the TCRdb copy retains only in-frame clones and omits some. Of 150,000 or so clones in the sample, over 60% were seen once. Unrecorded immune exposure was likely among donors, who were nominally healthy when sampled. In regard to this clone: Its cognate antigen is unknown.

Trimming took 2 bases from V and 8 from J, leaving 13 bases between them. The CDR3 length is 13 residues. The V gene's germline CDR1 is GTSNPN and CDR2 SVGIG (reference sequence). Study-wide findings and caveats: Whilst most TCR sequences proved rare, a subset of public TCRs occurred across many donors. In vitro testing confirmed a few CMV-associated chains as specific for CMV antigens.

The receptor comes from a woman aged 25 to 39 in good health and CMV-seronegative. The chain is built from TRBV30 and TRBJ1-5, with no clear D. Sequenced sample: PBMCs. This CDR3 reads CAWSWKGGEPQHF. The CDR3, as DNA: TGTGCCTGGAGTTGGAAGGGCGGGGAGCCCCAGCATTTT.